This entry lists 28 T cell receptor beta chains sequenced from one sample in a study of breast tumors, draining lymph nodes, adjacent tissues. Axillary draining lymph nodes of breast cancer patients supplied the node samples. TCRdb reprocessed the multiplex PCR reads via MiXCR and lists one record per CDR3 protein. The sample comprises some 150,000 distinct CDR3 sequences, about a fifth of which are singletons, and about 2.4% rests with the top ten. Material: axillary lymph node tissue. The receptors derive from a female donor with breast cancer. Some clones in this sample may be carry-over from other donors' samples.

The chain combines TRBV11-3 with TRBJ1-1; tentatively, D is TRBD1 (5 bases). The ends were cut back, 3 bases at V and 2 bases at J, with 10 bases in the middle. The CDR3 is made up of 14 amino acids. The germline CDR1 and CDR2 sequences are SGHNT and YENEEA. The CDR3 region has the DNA TGTGCCAGCAGCTTCGGGACTTACAACACTGAAGCTTTCTTT. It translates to CASSFGTYNTEAFF.

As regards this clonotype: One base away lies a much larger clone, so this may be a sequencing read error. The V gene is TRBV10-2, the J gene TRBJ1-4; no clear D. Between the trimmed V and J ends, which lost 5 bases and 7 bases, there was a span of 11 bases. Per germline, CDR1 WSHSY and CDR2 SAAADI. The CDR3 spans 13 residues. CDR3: CASSKYWGEKLFF. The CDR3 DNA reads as TGCGCCAGCAGTAAATATTGGGGTGAAAAACTGTTTTTT.

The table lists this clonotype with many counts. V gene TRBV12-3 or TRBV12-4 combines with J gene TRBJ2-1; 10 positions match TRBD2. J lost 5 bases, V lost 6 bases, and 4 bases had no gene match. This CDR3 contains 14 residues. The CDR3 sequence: CASSRTSGDNEQFF. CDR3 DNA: TGTGCCAGCAGCCGGACTAGCGGAGACAATGAGCAGTTCTTC.

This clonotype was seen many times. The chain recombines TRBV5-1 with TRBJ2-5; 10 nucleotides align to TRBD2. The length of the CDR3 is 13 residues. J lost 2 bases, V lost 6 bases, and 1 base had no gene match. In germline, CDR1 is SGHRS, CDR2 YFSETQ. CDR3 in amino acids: CASKLAGQETQYF. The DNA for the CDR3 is TGCGCCAGCAAACTAGCGGGACAAGAGACCCAGTACTTC.

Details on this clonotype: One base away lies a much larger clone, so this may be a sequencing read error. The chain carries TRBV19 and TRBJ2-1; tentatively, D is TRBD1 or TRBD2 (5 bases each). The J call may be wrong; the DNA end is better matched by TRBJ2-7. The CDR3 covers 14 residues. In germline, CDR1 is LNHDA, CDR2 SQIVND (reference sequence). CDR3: CASSMRGPHNEQYF. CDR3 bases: TGTGCCAGTAGTATGAGGGGACCGCACAATGAGCAGTACTTC.

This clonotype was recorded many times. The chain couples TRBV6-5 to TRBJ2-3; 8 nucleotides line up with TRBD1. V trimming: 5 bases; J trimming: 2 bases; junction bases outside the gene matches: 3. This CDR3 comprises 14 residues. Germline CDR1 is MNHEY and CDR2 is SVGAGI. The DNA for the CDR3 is TGTGCCAGCAGTCGACAGGGGCACACAGATACGCAGTATTTT. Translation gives CASSRQGHTDTQYF.

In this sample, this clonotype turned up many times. CDR3 coding DNA: TGTGCCAGTAGTATAATATGGGGCAGTAACACCGGGGAGCTGTTTTTT. Translation gives CASSIIWGSNTGELFF. The chain couples TRBV19 to TRBJ2-2; D is perhaps TRBD1 (5 bases). V lost 2 bases and J 2 bases, leaving 12 bases between the germline ends. The CDR3 loop spans 16 amino acids. Looked up from germline, CDR1 is LNHDA and CDR2 is SQIVND (reference sequence). Full variable domain (rest looked up from reference TRBV19 and TRBJ2-2): DGGITQSPKYLFRKEGQNVTLSCEQNLNHDAMYWYRQDPGQGLRLIYYSQIVNDFQKGDIAEGYSVSREKKESFPLTVTSAQKNPTAFYLCASSIIWGSNTGELFFGEGSRLTVL.

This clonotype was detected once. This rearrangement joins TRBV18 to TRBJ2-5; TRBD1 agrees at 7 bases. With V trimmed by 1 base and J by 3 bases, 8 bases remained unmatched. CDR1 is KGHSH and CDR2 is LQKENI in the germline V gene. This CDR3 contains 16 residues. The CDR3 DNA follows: TGTGCCAGCTCACCACGGGGCCCGGGGACAGAAGAGACCCAGTACTTC. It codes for CASSPRGPGTEETQYF.

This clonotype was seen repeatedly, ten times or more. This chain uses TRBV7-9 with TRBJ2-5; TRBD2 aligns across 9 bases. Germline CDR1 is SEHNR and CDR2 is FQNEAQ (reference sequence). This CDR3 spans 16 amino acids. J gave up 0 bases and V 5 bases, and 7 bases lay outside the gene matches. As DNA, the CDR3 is TGTGCCAGCAGCCCAATGACTAGCGGCTACCAAGAGACCCAGTACTTC. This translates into CASSPMTSGYQETQYF. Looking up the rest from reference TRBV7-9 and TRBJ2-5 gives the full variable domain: DTGVSQNPRHKITKRGQNVTFRCDPISEHNRLYWYRQTLGQGPEFLTYFQNEAQLEKSRLLSDRFSAERPKGSFSTLEIQRTEQGDSAMYLCASSPMTSGYQETQYFGPGTRLLVL.

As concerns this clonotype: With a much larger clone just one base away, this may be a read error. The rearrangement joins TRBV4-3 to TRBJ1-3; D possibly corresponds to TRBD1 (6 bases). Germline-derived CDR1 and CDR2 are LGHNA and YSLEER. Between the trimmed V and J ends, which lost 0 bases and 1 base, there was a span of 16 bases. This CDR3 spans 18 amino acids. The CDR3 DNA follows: TGCGCCAGCAGCCAAGATCGTCCGGAACAGGGTTCTGGAAACACCATATATTTT. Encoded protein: CASSQDRPEQGSGNTIYF.

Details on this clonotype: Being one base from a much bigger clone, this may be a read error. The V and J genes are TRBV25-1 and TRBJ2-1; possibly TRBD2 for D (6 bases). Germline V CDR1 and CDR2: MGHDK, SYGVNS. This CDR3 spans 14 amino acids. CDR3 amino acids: CASSVGTLYNGQFF. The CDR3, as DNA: TGTGCCAGCAGCGTAGGGACTTTGTACAATGGGCAGTTCTTC.

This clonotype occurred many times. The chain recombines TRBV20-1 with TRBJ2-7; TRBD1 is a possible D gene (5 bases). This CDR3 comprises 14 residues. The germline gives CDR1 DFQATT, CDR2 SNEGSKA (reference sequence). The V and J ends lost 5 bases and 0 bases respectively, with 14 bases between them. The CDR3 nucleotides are TGCAGTGCTCCGGACACCAGGGCCTCCTACGAGCAGTACTTC. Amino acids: CSAPDTRASYEQYF.

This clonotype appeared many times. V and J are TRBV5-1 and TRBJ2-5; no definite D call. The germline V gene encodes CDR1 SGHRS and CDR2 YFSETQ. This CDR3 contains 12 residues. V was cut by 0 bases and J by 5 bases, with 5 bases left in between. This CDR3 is CASSLGIETQYF. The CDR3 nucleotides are TGCGCCAGCAGCTTGGGAATTGAGACCCAGTACTTC.

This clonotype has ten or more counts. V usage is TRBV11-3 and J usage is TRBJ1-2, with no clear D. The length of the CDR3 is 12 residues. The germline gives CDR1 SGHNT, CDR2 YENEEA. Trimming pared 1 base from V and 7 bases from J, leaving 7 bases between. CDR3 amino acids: CASSLGRFGYTF. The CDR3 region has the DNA TGTGCCAGCAGCTTAGGACGCTTTGGCTACACCTTC.

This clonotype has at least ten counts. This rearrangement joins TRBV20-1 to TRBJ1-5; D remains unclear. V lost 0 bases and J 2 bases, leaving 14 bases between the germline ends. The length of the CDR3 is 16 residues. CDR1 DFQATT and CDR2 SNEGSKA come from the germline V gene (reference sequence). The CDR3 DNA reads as TGCAGTGCTAGAGATCGTCTCGCCGCCCGCAATCAGCCCCAGCATTTT. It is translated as CSARDRLAARNQPQHF.

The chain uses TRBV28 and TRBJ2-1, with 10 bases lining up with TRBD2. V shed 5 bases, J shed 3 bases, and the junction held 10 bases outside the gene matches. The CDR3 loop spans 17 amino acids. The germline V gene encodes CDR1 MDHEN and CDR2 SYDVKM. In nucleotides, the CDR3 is TGTGCCAGCAGTGGAAGGAGTAGCGGGAGGCTCTACAATGAGCAGTTCTTC. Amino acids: CASSGRSSGRLYNEQFF.

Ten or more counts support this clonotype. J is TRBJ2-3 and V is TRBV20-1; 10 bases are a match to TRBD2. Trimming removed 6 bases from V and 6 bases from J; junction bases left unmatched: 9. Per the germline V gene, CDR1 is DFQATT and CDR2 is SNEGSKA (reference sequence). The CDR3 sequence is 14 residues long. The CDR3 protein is CSAPLAGVVDTQYF. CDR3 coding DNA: TGCAGTGCCCCCCTAGCGGGAGTAGTGGATACGCAGTATTTT.

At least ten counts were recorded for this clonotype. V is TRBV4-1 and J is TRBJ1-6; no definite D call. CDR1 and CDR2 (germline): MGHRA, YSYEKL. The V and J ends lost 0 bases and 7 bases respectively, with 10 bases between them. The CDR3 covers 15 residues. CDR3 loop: CASSQEWGVNSPLHF. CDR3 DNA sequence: TGCGCCAGCAGCCAAGAGTGGGGTGTCAATTCACCCCTCCACTTT.

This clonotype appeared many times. CDR3 protein: CASSPLAGNEQFF. CDR3 DNA sequence: TGTGCCAGTAGTCCCCTAGCGGGAAATGAGCAGTTCTTC. The rearrangement joins TRBV19 to TRBJ2-1; 9 nucleotides match TRBD2. Trimming took 5 bases from V and 7 from J; bases not matched to a gene: 3. Germline V gene lookup returns CDR1 LNHDA and CDR2 SQIVND (reference sequence). The CDR3 is 13 amino acids.

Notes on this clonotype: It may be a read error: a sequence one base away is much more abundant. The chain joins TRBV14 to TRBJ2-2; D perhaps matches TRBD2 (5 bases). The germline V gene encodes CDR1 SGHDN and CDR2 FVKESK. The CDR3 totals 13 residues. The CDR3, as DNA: TGTGCCAGCAGCCAGTTTTACACCGGGGTGCTGTTTTTT. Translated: CASSQFYTGVLFF.

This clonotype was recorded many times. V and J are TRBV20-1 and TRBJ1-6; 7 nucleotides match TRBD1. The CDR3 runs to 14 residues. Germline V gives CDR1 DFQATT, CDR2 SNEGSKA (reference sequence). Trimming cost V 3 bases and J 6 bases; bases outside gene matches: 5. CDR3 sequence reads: CSASGTDVNSPLHF. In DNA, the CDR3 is TGCAGTGCTAGTGGGACAGACGTTAATTCACCCCTCCACTTT.

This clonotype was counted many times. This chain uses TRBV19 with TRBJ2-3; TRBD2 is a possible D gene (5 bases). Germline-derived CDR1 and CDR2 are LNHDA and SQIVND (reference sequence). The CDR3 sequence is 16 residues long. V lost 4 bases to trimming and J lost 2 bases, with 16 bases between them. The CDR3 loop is CASSTGSRTATDTQYF. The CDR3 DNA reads TGTGCCAGTAGTACGGGGAGCAGGACCGCCACAGATACGCAGTATTTT.

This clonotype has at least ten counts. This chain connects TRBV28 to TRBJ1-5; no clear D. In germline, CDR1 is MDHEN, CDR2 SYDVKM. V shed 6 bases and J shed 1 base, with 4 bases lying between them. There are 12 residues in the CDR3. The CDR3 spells CASRGSNQPQHF. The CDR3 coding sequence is TGTGCCAGCAGGGGAAGCAATCAGCCCCAGCATTTT.

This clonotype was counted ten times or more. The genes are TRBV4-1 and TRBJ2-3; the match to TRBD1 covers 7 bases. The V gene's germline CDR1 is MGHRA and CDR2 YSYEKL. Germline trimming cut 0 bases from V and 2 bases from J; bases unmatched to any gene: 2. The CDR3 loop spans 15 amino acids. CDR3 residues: CASSQDGTATDTQYF. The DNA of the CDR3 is TGCGCCAGCAGCCAAGACGGGACAGCCACAGATACGCAGTATTTT.

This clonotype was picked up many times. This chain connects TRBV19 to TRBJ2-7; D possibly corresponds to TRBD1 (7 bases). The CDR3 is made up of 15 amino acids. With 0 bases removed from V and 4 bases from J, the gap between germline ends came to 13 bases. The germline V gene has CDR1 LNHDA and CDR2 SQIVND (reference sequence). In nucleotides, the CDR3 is TGTGCCAGTAGTATAGATGGCGGGACAGATTACGAGCAGTACTTC. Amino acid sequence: CASSIDGGTDYEQYF.

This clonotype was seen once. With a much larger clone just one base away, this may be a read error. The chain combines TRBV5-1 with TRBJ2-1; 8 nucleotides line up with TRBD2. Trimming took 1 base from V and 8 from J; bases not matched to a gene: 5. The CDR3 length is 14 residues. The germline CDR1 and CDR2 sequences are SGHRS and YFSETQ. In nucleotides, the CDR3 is TGCGCCAGCAGCTTGTCTAGCGGGCGCGATGAGCAGTTCTTC. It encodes CASSLSSGRDEQFF.

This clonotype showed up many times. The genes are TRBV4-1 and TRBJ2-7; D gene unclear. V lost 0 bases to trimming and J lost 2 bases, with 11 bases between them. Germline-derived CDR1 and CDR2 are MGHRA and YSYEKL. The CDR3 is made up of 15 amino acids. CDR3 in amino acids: CASSQDRAQAYEQYF. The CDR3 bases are TGCGCCAGCAGCCAAGATCGCGCGCAGGCCTACGAGCAGTACTTC.

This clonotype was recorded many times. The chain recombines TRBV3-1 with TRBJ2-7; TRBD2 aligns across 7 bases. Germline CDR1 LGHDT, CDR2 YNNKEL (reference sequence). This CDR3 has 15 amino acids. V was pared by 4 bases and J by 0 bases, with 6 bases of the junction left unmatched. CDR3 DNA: TGTGCCAGCAGCCCAGAACGGACTAGCTCCTACGAGCAGTACTTC. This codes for CASSPERTSSYEQYF.